Listed below are T cell receptor beta chains from one sample, sequenced in a study of blood T cell repertoires in COVID-19. TCRdb keeps only in-frame clones here, not all; method: immunoSEQ multiplex PCR. Of some 160,000 clones listed, roughly 90% were seen once; the top ten hold less than 3%. Sequencing was done on a sample of peripheral blood. These receptors were taken from a man aged 55 to 70 with acute or convalescent COVID-19. Each CDR3 is given with its conserved first and last residue. Each record gives: D gene, J gene, V gene, clone size, CDR3 DNA, CDR3 protein. D genes are given only for firm matches. Size is omitted from some rows. Given values are once, few, many or a class for expanded clones.

- TRBJ1-2 TRBV3-1/TRBV3-2 - TGTGCCAGCAGCCCAACAGAGACTAAGGGCTACACCTTC CASSPTETKGYTF
TRBD1 TRBJ2-2 TRBV28 - TGTGCCAGCAGTTCTACAGGGGTTGGTCCCGGGGAGCTGTTTTTT CASSSTGVGPGELFF
- TRBJ1-5 TRBV21-1 - TGTGCCAGCAGCAAGTGGGGGGGGCAGCCCCAGCATTTT CASSKWGGQPQHF
- TRBJ2-2 TRBV4-1 - TGCGCCAGCAGCCAAGATAGCCAGAGGGTGACCGGGGAGCTGTTTTTT CASSQDSQRVTGELFF
- TRBJ1-1 TRBV5-1 - TGCGCCAGCAGCTTGGGATACAGGGTAAACACTGAAGCTTTCTTT CASSLGYRVNTEAFF
TRBD1 TRBJ2-7 TRBV11-2 - TGTGCCAGCAGCAACTCGGACAGGGGCGTGTTGTTACCCTACGAGCAGTACTTC CASSNSDRGVLLPYEQYF
- TRBJ1-1 TRBV5-4 - TGTGCCAGCAGCGTCCGCGGGGCTTTGAACACTGAAGCTTTCTTT CASSVRGALNTEAFF
- TRBJ2-7 TRBV4-2 - TGTGCCAGCAGCCAAGAATGGGTTACAGGGGGGGAAAACTTC CASSQEWVTGGENF
TRBD2 TRBJ2-1 TRBV5-1 - TGCGCCAGCAGCTTGGCGGCTAGCGGGGGGCTTACCTACAATGAGCAGTTCTTC CASSLAASGGLTYNEQFF
TRBD1 TRBJ2-6 TRBV18 - TGTGCCAGCTCACTGGACAGGGTTCCTGGGGCCAACGTCCTGACTTTC CASSLDRVPGANVLTF
TRBD1 TRBJ1-2 TRBV13 - TGTGCCAGCAGCCGGGGACAGGTTAATGGCTACACCTTC CASSRGQVNGYTF
- TRBJ1-1 TRBV9 - TGTGCCAGCAGCGTAAGCGGGCAGGGAGGAACTGAAGCTTTCTTT CASSVSGQGGTEAFF
TRBD2 TRBJ2-3 TRBV7-2 - TGTGCCAGCAGCACCCGAGCGGGGGAATCAGCGAGCACAGATACGCAGTATTTT CASSTRAGESASTDTQYF
- TRBJ1-2 TRBV7-2 - TGTGCCAGCAGCTCAGCTCAGGGAAATGGCTACACCTTC CASSSAQGNGYTF
- TRBJ1-1 TRBV30 - TGTGCCTGGAGTGTCTGGCAGGGGAGTGAAGCTTTCTTT CAWSVWQGSEAFF
- TRBJ2-2 TRBV30 few TGTGCCTGGAGAGGACAGACAAACACCGGGGAGCTGTTTTTT CAWRGQTNTGELFF
TRBD1 TRBJ2-7 TRBV18 - TGTGCCAGCTCACCACTTAGGACAGGGGGCAGTCAGAAAGAGCAGTACTTC CASSPLRTGGSQKEQYF
TRBD1 TRBJ1-1 TRBV7-2 many TGTGCCAGCAGCTTACAGACAGGGCCGACTGAAGCTTTCTTT CASSLQTGPTEAFF
- TRBJ2-3 TRBV5-4 - TGTGCCAGCAGCGGGGAACAGGGTGGCACAGATACGCAGTATTTT CASSGEQGGTDTQYF
TRBD1 TRBJ2-2 TRBV19 few TGTGCCAGTAGTATTCGACAGGGGTCCGGGGAGCTGTTTTTT CASSIRQGSGELFF
TRBD1 TRBJ1-6 TRBV4-1 - TGCGCCAGCAGCCAGACAGGGACCTTGGGTTCACCCCTCCACTTT CASSQTGTLGSPLHF
TRBD1 TRBJ2-2 TRBV5-5 - TGTGCCAGCAGCGGACAGGTTAACACCGGGGAGCTGTTTTTT CASSGQVNTGELFF
- TRBJ1-2 TRBV7-9 - TGTGCCAGCAGCCCCAGTGGTGGCTATGGCTACACCTTC CASSPSGGYGYTF
- TRBJ1-6 TRBV7-2 once TGTGCCAGCAGGGAAAGGACAAATTCACCCCTCCACTTT CASRERTNSPLHF
TRBD1 TRBJ1-4 TRBV19 - TGTGCCAGTAGTCACCGGACAGGGGGTAATACTGAAAAACTGTTTTTT CASSHRTGGNTEKLFF
TRBD1 TRBJ1-5 TRBV6-1 - TGTGCCAGCAGTGAACTGGGACAGGGGGCGAATCCCCAGCATTTT CASSELGQGANPQHF
- TRBJ2-7 TRBV30 - TGTGCCTGGATTCCTTCCCACACCAACTCCTACGAGCAGTACTTC CAWIPSHTNSYEQYF
- TRBJ2-4 TRBV11-2 - TGTGCCAGCAGCCTCCTCCGACAGGCGTTAGACATTCAGTACTTC CASSLLRQALDIQYF
TRBD1 TRBJ1-3 TRBV6-5 - TGTGCCAGCAGCTATAAACAGGGGGGCAACACCATATATTTT CASSYKQGGNTIYF
- TRBJ2-7 TRBV4-2 - TGTGCCAGCAGCCAAGACCTTCCCTACGAGCAGTACTTC CASSQDLPYEQYF
TRBD1 TRBJ2-2 TRBV12-5 few TGTGCTAGTGGTTTGGCCACAGGGGGCGCCGCCGGGGAGCTGTTTTTT CASGLATGGAAGELFF
- TRBJ2-1 TRBV7-9 - TGTGCCAGCAGCTTAAGAACAGGAACTACCTACAATGAGCAGTTCTTC CASSLRTGTTYNEQFF
TRBD1 TRBJ2-3 TRBV30 - TGTGCCTGGAGTGTAATAGGGACAGGGGGCGAAAAAGATACGCAGTATTTT CAWSVIGTGGEKDTQYF
- TRBJ2-7 TRBV6-2/TRBV6-3 - TGTGCCAGCAGTTACGGACTGACGATCTCCTACGAGCAGTACTTC CASSYGLTISYEQYF
TRBD1 TRBJ1-6 TRBV24-1 - TGTGCCACCAGTGACCCCGGGACAGGGAACTATAATTCACCCCTCCACTTT CATSDPGTGNYNSPLHF
TRBD1 TRBJ2-3 TRBV12-5 - TGTGCTAGTGGTTTGGGACAGGGGGCGGGAGATACGCAGTATTTT CASGLGQGAGDTQYF
- TRBJ2-2 TRBV7-9 - TGTGCCAGCAGCCTCAGGCAGGGCCCCATGAACACCGGGGAGCTGTTTTTT CASSLRQGPMNTGELFF
- TRBJ1-5 TRBV27 - TGTGCCAGCAGCTTCACCGGGAGAGAGTCCCAGCATTTT CASSFTGRESQHF
TRBD1 TRBJ1-2 TRBV19 - TGTGCCAGTAGTACCCGACAGGGTCACGCTGAAGGCTACACCTTC CASSTRQGHAEGYTF
- TRBJ1-4 TRBV18 - TGTGCCAGCTCACTCCAGAAGGGGTCCAATGAAAAACTGTTTTTT CASSLQKGSNEKLFF
- TRBJ1-2 TRBV6-1 - TGTGCCAGCAGTGAAGGAGCCAAGAACTATGGCTACACCTTC CASSEGAKNYGYTF
- TRBJ1-4 TRBV30 - TGTGCCTGGAGTCCAGGGCTGGCTAATGAAAAACTGTTTTTT CAWSPGLANEKLFF
- TRBJ1-2 TRBV23-1 - TGCGCCAGCAGCGCGGGATTTTCCAGGGTGGAGTCCTATGGAGGCTACACCTTC CASSAGFSRVESYGGYTF
TRBD2 TRBJ2-5 TRBV2 - TGTGCCAGCAAGGTCCTAGCGGGCGAAACCCAGTACTTC CASKVLAGETQYF
TRBD1 TRBJ2-1 TRBV3-1/TRBV3-2 - TGTGCCAGCAGCCCCCGACAGGGAACCTTCAATGAGCAGTTCTTC CASSPRQGTFNEQFF